Listed below are T cell receptor beta chains from one sample, sequenced in a study of OX40 agonist ivuxolimab in advanced cancers. Using immunoSEQ multiplex PCR, the repertoire was profiled, and TCRdb retains in-frame clones only, with some absent. The sample includes fewer than 100,000 clones, about 86% seen only once; the top ten take under 0.8%. This specimen was CD4+ or CD8+ T cells sorted from blood, taken in a trial of the OX40 agonist ivuxolimab. Source of these receptors: an adult with an advanced solid tumor such as melanoma, head and neck, liver or kidney cancer. Each CDR3 is given with its conserved first and last residue. D genes are given only for firm matches. Clone size is not always given. Where it is, it says once, few, many or a class for expanded clones.

d_call clone_size j_call v_call cdr3_nt cdr3_aa
TRBD2 . TRBJ2-1 TRBV25-1 TGTGCCAGCAGTGATCCGCTCCTAGCGGGTCTTAAGTATGAGCAGTTCTTC CASSDPLLAGLKYEQFF
TRBD2 . TRBJ2-3 TRBV28 TGTGCCAGCAGGCCGACTAGCGGGGGGCCGGATACGCAGTATTTT CASRPTSGGPDTQYF
TRBD2 few TRBJ2-7 TRBV10-2 TGCGCCAGCAGTGAGCGACTAGCGGGAGCCTACGAGCAGTACTTC CASSERLAGAYEQYF
TRBD1 few TRBJ1-2 TRBV23-1 TGCGCCAGCAGTCAACCACAGGGGCTGGAGGGCTACACCTTC CASSQPQGLEGYTF
. . TRBJ2-1 TRBV7-9 TGTGCCAGCAGCTTCAAGAACTACACCCTCACGGATGAGCAGTTCTTC CASSFKNYTLTDEQFF
. . TRBJ1-4 TRBV28 TGTGCCAGCAAAGACAGAAACGGGGAAAAACTGTTTTTT CASKDRNGEKLFF
TRBD2 once TRBJ2-1 TRBV7-9 TGTGCCAGCAGCTTAGGATTCCGCGGGGGGGCCGATGAGCAGTTCTTC CASSLGFRGGADEQFF
. . TRBJ1-2 TRBV7-9 TGTGCCAGCAGAGATCCGGGACTGAACTATGGCTACACCTTC CASRDPGLNYGYTF
TRBD1 . TRBJ2-7 TRBV30 TGTGCCTGGAGCATGGACAGGGAGAGGGAGCAGTACTTC CAWSMDREREQYF
. . TRBJ1-3 TRBV5-6 TGTGCCAGCAGCCTGGACCGATACTCTGGAAACACCATATATTTT CASSLDRYSGNTIYF
. . TRBJ1-5 TRBV2 TGTGCCAGCAGTGAGGGCAGCAATCAGCCCCAGCATTTT CASSEGSNQPQHF
TRBD2 . TRBJ2-7 TRBV7-9 TGTGCCAGCAGCGGATGGGGACTAGCGGGAGTTTCCTACGAGCAGTACTTC CASSGWGLAGVSYEQYF
. . TRBJ2-7 TRBV5-5 TGTGCCAGCAGCTTTCTGGATGTCCACGAGCAGTACTTC CASSFLDVHEQYF
. . TRBJ2-7 TRBV5-4 TGTGCCAGCAGCGGTAGGGGTGGCTCCTACGAGCAGTACTTC CASSGRGGSYEQYF
. once TRBJ2-6 TRBV5-1 TGCGCCAGCAGCCCCGGACGGATCTCTGGGGCCAACGTCCTGACTTTC CASSPGRISGANVLTF
TRBD1 once TRBJ1-2 TRBV30 TGTGCCTTCCTACAGGGGGCTAATGGCTACACCTTC CAFLQGANGYTF
. . TRBJ2-3 TRBV19 TGTGCCAGTAGTATAGTTCGGGGCTCAGATACGCAGTATTTT CASSIVRGSDTQYF
TRBD2 once TRBJ2-3 TRBV5-4 TGTGCCAGCAGCTCCGGGACTAGACGCACAGATACGCAGTATTTT CASSSGTRRTDTQYF
. . TRBJ2-5 TRBV11-2 TGTGCCAGCAGCTTAGGAGTCACGGAGTCGGAGACCCAGTACTTC CASSLGVTESETQYF
. . TRBJ1-6 TRBV5-1 TGCGCCAGCAGCTTGGAGGCAGCGGTGGGGAATTCACCCCTCCACTTT CASSLEAAVGNSPLHF
. . TRBJ2-7 TRBV6-1 TGTGCCAGCAGGGGCATGTCAAGGGAGCAGTACTTC CASRGMSREQYF
. . TRBJ2-5 TRBV29-1 TGCAGCGTTGAAGAACGATCCCCGGAGACCCAGTACTTC CSVEERSPETQYF
. few TRBJ1-5 TRBV28 TGTGCCAGCAGTTGGTCGGCGGGGGGGTGGAATCAGCCCCAGCATTTT CASSWSAGGWNQPQHF
TRBD1 . TRBJ2-1 TRBV7-2 TGTGCCAGCAGCTCCGGACAGGCGAGCAGGAATGAGCAGTTCTTC CASSSGQASRNEQFF
. . TRBJ1-3 TRBV5-1 TGCGCCAGCAGCTTGGGGCAGGGAAACGGAAACACCATATATTTT CASSLGQGNGNTIYF
. . TRBJ2-7 TRBV7-9 TGTGCCAGCAGCCCTCAGGTGTACGAGCAGTACTTC CASSPQVYEQYF
. . TRBJ2-1 TRBV27 TGTGCCAGCAGTTTAAAACAGGGCGGTGAGCAGTTCTTC CASSLKQGGEQFF
TRBD2 . TRBJ2-3 TRBV5-1 TGCGCCAGCAGCTTCCTAGCGGGAGCCACAGATACGCAGTATTTT CASSFLAGATDTQYF
TRBD1 . TRBJ2-5 TRBV25-1 TGTGCCAGCAGTGATTCTGTGAGGGGGCAGGAGACCCAGTACTTC CASSDSVRGQETQYF
. . TRBJ1-5 TRBV15 TGTGCCACCAGCGACCCTGGAAATCAGCCCCAGCATTTT CATSDPGNQPQHF
. . TRBJ1-2 TRBV7-8 TGTGCCAGCAGCGCGCACCAGGCAGCCGAAAAGTATGGCTACACCTTC CASSAHQAAEKYGYTF
. . TRBJ2-7 TRBV18 TGTGCCAGCTCACCAAAGGAGAACGAGCAGTACTTC CASSPKENEQYF
. . TRBJ2-2 TRBV5-1 TGCGCCAGCAGTTTGGGACCCACGACCGGGGAGCTGTTTTTT CASSLGPTTGELFF
. . TRBJ1-1 TRBV10-2 TGCGCCAGCAAGGGGGGGGCAAGGGGCACTGAAGCTTTCTTT CASKGGARGTEAFF
TRBD2 . TRBJ2-7 TRBV7-2 TGTGCCAGCAGCCCGCCGGGACTAGCGGGAGGGCAGGGCTACGAGCAGTACTTC CASSPPGLAGGQGYEQYF
. once TRBJ2-2 TRBV5-4 TGTGCCAGCAGCGGGTCCAAGCCCACCGGGGAGCTGTTTTTT CASSGSKPTGELFF
. . TRBJ1-2 TRBV9 TGTGCCAGCAGCTCCTTTTCCCTTTTGTTTGGCTACACCTTC CASSSFSLLFGYTF
TRBD1 . TRBJ2-7 TRBV29-1 TGCAGCGTTAAAGGACAGGGGGCTGGATACGAGCAGTACTTC CSVKGQGAGYEQYF
. once TRBJ1-4 TRBV18 TGTGCCAGCTCACCACGGGGGGTAGAGGAAAAACTGTTTTTT CASSPRGVEEKLFF
. few TRBJ1-2 TRBV7-2 TGTGCCAGCACCCTGGGAGGGGCTAACTATGGCTACACCTTC CASTLGGANYGYTF
. . TRBJ1-1 TRBV6-6 TGTGCCAGCAGCCCGCGGCCGAACACTGAAGCTTTCTTT CASSPRPNTEAFF
. . TRBJ2-3 TRBV9 TGTGCCAGCAGCGTAGACGGGGTCCTCACAGATACGCAGTATTTT CASSVDGVLTDTQYF
. . TRBJ2-5 TRBV5-1 TGCGCCAGCAGCTTTGCTGGGGGCGCGGGGGAGACCCAGTACTTC CASSFAGGAGETQYF
TRBD2 once TRBJ2-1 TRBV18 TGTGCCAGCTCACCAATGGCAGGGAGGGATGAGCAGTTCTTC CASSPMAGRDEQFF